This entry is about one T cell receptor beta chain. Its antigen is as yet unknown. These data originate in a study of T cell repertoires in cytomegalovirus infection. Turning to the study itself: CMV epitopes, recently identified HLA-C-restricted and well-studied HLA-B-restricted, were used.

Regarding the study as a whole: The ex vivo response was dominated by HLA-C-restricted CMV-specific TCR beta clonotypes. Individuals carrying CMV plus the relevant HLA were identified by cumulative frequency of public TCR beta families.

TCRdb re-called the reads through MiXCR, storing one row per CDR3 protein. The data contain about 770,000 distinct CDR3 sequences, roughly 29% of them singletons. The CDR3 has 11 amino acids. Germline V gene data show CDR1 as SGHNT and CDR2 as YYREEE (reference sequence). V lost 6 bases and J lost 5, with 8 bases in between. The sample consisted of cultured CD8+ T cells from PBMCs, taken from culture after CMV antigen stimulation. The source is a human donor in good health (CMV status not recorded). Some clones in this sample may be carry-over from other donors' samples. The chain is built from TRBV5-4 and TRBJ1-1; D remains unclear. The chain's CDR3 is CASIYGTEAFF. The CDR3, as DNA: TGTGCCAGCATCTACGGGACTGAAGCTTTCTTT.